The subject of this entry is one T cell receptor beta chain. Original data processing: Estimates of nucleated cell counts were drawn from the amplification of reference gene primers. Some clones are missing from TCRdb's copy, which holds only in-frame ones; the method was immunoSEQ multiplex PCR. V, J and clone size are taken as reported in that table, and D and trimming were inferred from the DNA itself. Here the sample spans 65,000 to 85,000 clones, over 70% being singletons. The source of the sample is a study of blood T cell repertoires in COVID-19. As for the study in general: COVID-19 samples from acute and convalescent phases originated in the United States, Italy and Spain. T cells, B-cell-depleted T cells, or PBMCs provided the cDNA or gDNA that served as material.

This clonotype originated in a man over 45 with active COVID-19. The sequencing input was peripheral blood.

The CDR3 spells CASSRRTGELFF. The CDR3 DNA sequence: TGTGCCAGCAGCCGCCGGACCGGGGAGCTGTTTTTT. The chain uses TRBV11-3 and TRBJ2-2; D remains unclear. CDR1 and CDR2 from the germline V gene are SGHNT and YENEEA. This CDR3 region has 12 residues. Trimming took off 5 bases at V and 5 bases at J, with 6 bases between the two ends.